This T cell receptor (beta chain) derives from a study of metastatic and nonmetastatic thyroid tumors. TCRdb called clones again from the PCR reads with MiXCR. The repertoire consists of 15,000 to 20,000 clones, with over 20% occurring once and the leading ten covering just over 8%. Germline CDR1 is SGDLS and CDR2 is YYNGEE. The CDR3 totals 16 residues. V dropped 3 bases and J dropped 6; count of bases not matched to a gene: 12. Every patient was untreated before thyroid surgery. The sample comprised adjacent normal tissue. This receptor was identified in a female donor with papillary thyroid cancer or a benign thyroid nodule (not recorded which). Some clones in this sample may be carry-over from other donors' samples. The chain uses TRBV9 and TRBJ2-7; 10 bases align to TRBD2. This chain's CDR3 is CASSAGTSAGAGEQYF. DNA of the CDR3: TGTGCCAGCAGCGCAGGGACTAGCGCCGGCGCGGGCGAGCAGTACTTC.